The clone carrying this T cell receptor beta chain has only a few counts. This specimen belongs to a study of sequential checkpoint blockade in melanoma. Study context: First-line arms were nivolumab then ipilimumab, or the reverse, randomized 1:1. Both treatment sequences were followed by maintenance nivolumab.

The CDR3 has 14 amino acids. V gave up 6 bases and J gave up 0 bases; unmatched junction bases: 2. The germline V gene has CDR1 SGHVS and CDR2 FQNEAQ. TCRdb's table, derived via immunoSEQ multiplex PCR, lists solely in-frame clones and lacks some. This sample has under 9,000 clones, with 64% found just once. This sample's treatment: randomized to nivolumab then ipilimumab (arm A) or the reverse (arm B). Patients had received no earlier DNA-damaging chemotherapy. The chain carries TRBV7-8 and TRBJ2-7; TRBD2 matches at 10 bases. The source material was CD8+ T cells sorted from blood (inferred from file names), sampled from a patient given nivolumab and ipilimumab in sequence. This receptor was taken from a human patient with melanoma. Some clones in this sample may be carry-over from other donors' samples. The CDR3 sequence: CASRKRGGSYEQYF. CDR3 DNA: TGTGCCAGCAGGAAGCGGGGGGGCTCCTACGAGCAGTACTTC. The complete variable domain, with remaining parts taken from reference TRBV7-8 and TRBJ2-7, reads GAGVSQSPRYKVAKRGQDVALRCDPISGHVSLFWYQQALGQGPEFLTYFQNEAQLDKSGLPSDRFFAERPEGSVSTLKIQRTQQEDSAVYLCASRKRGGSYEQYFGPGTRLTVT.